The T cell receptor (beta chain) under discussion was sequenced for a study of spatial heterogeneity in lung cancer. Findings and limits, study-wide: Whereas they appeared in blood less at follow-up, ubiquitous expanded tumor TCRs appeared there more at resection.

Details on this clonotype: The antigen is not known.

A unique molecular identifier was carried by every single TCR cDNA molecule. Each CDR3 protein is one row after TCRdb ran MiXCR on the 5' RACE reads. The sample comprises over 50,000 distinct CDR3 sequences, under 7.5% of which are singletons, and approximately 15% rests with the top ten. Noted time point: sample taken at primary tumor resection. In each case, whole RNA from tumor, nontumor lung or frozen PBMC was sequenced unsorted. This TCR came from a female donor with early-stage non-small cell lung cancer. The sample consisted of PBMCs, taken at surgery.

The CDR3, as DNA: TGCAGTGCTGACGCGGGCCCTGAGCAGTTCTTC. Its protein product is CSADAGPEQFF. This chain connects TRBV20-1 to TRBJ2-1; weak D call: TRBD2 (5 bases). Looked up from germline, CDR1 is DFQATT and CDR2 is SNEGSKA (reference sequence). The CDR3 covers 11 residues. Trimming pared 5 bases from V and 9 bases from J, leaving 11 bases between.